Below are 22 T cell receptor beta chains sequenced from a single sample in a study of early T cells in non-severe SARS-CoV-2 infection. TCRdb recomputed calls from the 5' RACE reads with MiXCR, one row per CDR3 protein. The table shows around 60,000 distinct CDR3 sequences, with approximately 14% occurring only once. Sequencing input: whole blood. Receptor source: an adult who was a healthcare worker with PCR-confirmed SARS-CoV-2 infection or an uninfected control (not recorded which).

The table lists this clonotype with many counts. The chain couples TRBV9 to TRBJ1-2, with 8 bases identical to TRBD1. This CDR3 has 13 residues. With 2 bases clipped from V and 8 bases from J, the junction kept 5 bases outside the gene matches. Germline V gene data show CDR1 as SGDLS and CDR2 as YYNGEE. The CDR3 sequence: CASSVTGAMGYTF. The CDR3 nucleotides read TGTGCCAGCAGCGTGACAGGGGCTATGGGCTACACCTTC. The full variable domain, its missing parts supplied by reference TRBV9 and TRBJ1-2, is DSGVTQTPKHLITATGQRVTLRCSPRSGDLSVYWYQQSLDQGLQFLIQYYNGEERAKGNILERFSAQQFPDLHSELNLSSLELGDSALYFCASSVTGAMGYTFGSGTRLTVV.

The chain is built from TRBV7-2 and TRBJ2-3; 7 nucleotides agree with TRBD1. Trimming cost V 3 bases and J 3 bases; bases outside gene matches: 0. This CDR3 spans 13 amino acids. Per germline, CDR1 SGHTA and CDR2 FQGNSA. The CDR3 bases are TGTGCCAGCAGCTTCAGGGGGACAGATACGCAGTATTTT. The encoded protein is CASSFRGTDTQYF.

V usage is TRBV7-8 and J usage is TRBJ2-1; 10 nucleotides line up with TRBD2. This CDR3 has 15 amino acids. The germline V gene has CDR1 SGHVS and CDR2 FQNEAQ. V gave up 2 bases and J gave up 7 bases; unmatched junction bases: 5. The CDR3 DNA sequence: TGTGCCAGCAGCTTACAGCGGGGGGGCAGAAATGAGCAGTTCTTC. It codes for CASSLQRGGRNEQFF.

This clonotype was counted between two and nine times. The rearrangement links TRBV11-2 to TRBJ2-7; 9 bases align to TRBD1. The CDR3 contains 17 residues. Per germline, CDR1 SGHAT and CDR2 FQNNGV. Losses at the gene ends were 2 bases for V and 5 bases for J; bases not matched to a gene: 13. CDR3 residues: CASSLPAAGQGTNEQYF. The CDR3, as DNA: TGTGCCAGCAGCTTACCAGCAGCCGGACAGGGGACAAACGAGCAGTACTTC.

This clonotype was picked up a small number of times. This sequence joins TRBV4-2 and TRBJ1-2; no reliable D call. This CDR3 comprises 13 residues. Germline CDR1 is LGHNA and CDR2 is YNFKEQ. V shed 4 bases and J shed 2 bases, with 8 bases lying between them. CDR3 in DNA: TGTGCCAGCAGCCCGAACGGGAACTATGGCTACACCTTC. The encoded protein is CASSPNGNYGYTF.

This clonotype was observed many times. V usage is TRBV25-1 and J usage is TRBJ2-7, with 8 bases aligning to TRBD2. The J segment lost 0 bases and the V segment lost 5 bases, leaving 12 bases of the junction unmatched. Looked up from germline, CDR1 is MGHDK and CDR2 is SYGVNS. The CDR3 is 17 residues long. The CDR3: CASSLSRLARSSYEQYF. In nucleotides, the CDR3 is TGTGCCAGCAGTTTATCCCGACTAGCGAGAAGCTCCTACGAGCAGTACTTC.

This clonotype was seen only once. The rearrangement links TRBV7-9 to TRBJ2-3; D gene uncertain. Trimming cost V 10 bases and J 5 bases, with 16 bases left between them. CDR1 SEHNR and CDR2 FQNEAQ come from the germline V gene (reference sequence). The length of the CDR3 is 13 residues. CDR3 coding DNA: TGTGCCACCTCCGGCAAGGTCAAAGATACGCAGTATTTT. Amino acid sequence: CATSGKVKDTQYF.

This clonotype was counted only a few times. The chain couples TRBV5-5 to TRBJ2-7, with a tentative D call TRBD1 (5 bases). Between the trimmed V and J ends, which lost 5 bases and 0 bases, there was a span of 15 bases. Germline V gene sequence: CDR1 SGHKS, CDR2 YYEKEE (reference sequence). The CDR3 has 15 amino acids. DNA for the CDR3: TGTGCCAGCAGTTCGAGACAGCCAACCTCCTACGAGCAGTACTTC. Protein: CASSSRQPTSYEQYF.

This clonotype was found a few times. This chain joins TRBV7-6 and TRBJ2-7; D is unclear. The V gene's germline CDR1 is SGHVS and CDR2 FNYEAQ. This CDR3 has 13 residues. V lost 3 bases and J 2 bases, leaving 8 bases between the germline ends. The CDR3 is CASSFGPTYEQYF. The CDR3 nucleotides are TGTGCCAGCAGCTTTGGACCGACCTACGAGCAGTACTTC.

In its sample, this clonotype was seen a few times. The rearrangement links TRBV11-2 to TRBJ2-3; 10 bases map to TRBD2. With 1 base clipped from V and 6 bases from J, the junction kept 7 bases outside the gene matches. Germline V gene lookup returns CDR1 SGHAT and CDR2 FQNNGV. CDR3 length: 16 amino acids. Here the CDR3 DNA reads TGTGCCAGCAGCTTAGGAGCGGGGGGGCTCGCGGATACGCAGTATTTT. Protein sequence: CASSLGAGGLADTQYF.

This sequence joins TRBV7-2 and TRBJ1-2, with TRBD1 as a possible D gene (5 bases). The CDR3 has 12 amino acids. V lost 5 bases and J lost 2, with 6 bases in between. CDR1 is SGHTA, CDR2 FQGNSA, per germline. The CDR3 loop is CASSRQNYGYTF. As DNA, the CDR3 is TGTGCCAGCAGCCGACAGAACTATGGCTACACCTTC.

The chain couples TRBV7-9 to TRBJ1-5, with D perhaps TRBD1 (5 bases). Trimming stripped 1 base from V and 4 bases from J, with 11 bases between. Germline values: CDR1 SEHNR, CDR2 FQNEAQ (reference sequence). CDR3 length: 15 amino acids. The CDR3 sequence is CASSLVGEGNQPQHF. DNA of the CDR3: TGTGCCAGCAGCTTAGTAGGGGAAGGGAATCAGCCCCAGCATTTT. The entire variable domain, with the rest obtained from reference TRBV7-9 and TRBJ1-5, is as follows: DTGVSQNPRHKITKRGQNVTFRCDPISEHNRLYWYRQTLGQGPEFLTYFQNEAQLEKSRLLSDRFSAERPKGSFSTLEIQRTEQGDSAMYLCASSLVGEGNQPQHFGDGTRLSIL.

The chain carries TRBV19 and TRBJ1-4; weak D call: TRBD1 (5 bases). Trimming stripped 3 bases from V and 4 bases from J, with 15 bases between. The germline CDR1 and CDR2 sequences are LNHDA and SQIVND (reference sequence). CDR3 length: 16 residues. The CDR3: CASSIPRGQVNEKLFF. In DNA form, the CDR3 reads TGTGCCAGTAGTATCCCTCGGGGCCAGGTTAATGAAAAACTGTTTTTT.

The rearrangement links TRBV13 to TRBJ1-4; 7 bases map to TRBD1. The trim removed 4 bases at V and 4 bases at J, leaving 6 bases unmatched. The CDR3 consists of 15 residues. Germline V gene data show CDR1 as PRHDT and CDR2 as FYEKMQ (reference sequence). CDR3 in DNA: TGTGCCAGCAGCTCCCAGGGGGAGGGTAATGAAAAACTGTTTTTT. It specifies CASSSQGEGNEKLFF.

V gene TRBV20-1 combines with J gene TRBJ2-1, with a weak D call TRBD2 (6 bases). V lost 2 bases to trimming and J lost 0 bases, with 8 bases between them. The CDR3 has 14 amino acids. The germline V gene has CDR1 DFQATT and CDR2 SNEGSKA (reference sequence). CDR3 DNA: TGCAGTGCTAGACGGGGGAGCTCCTACAATGAGCAGTTCTTC. Protein sequence: CSARRGSSYNEQFF.

DNA for the CDR3: TGCAGCGTTGCCTCCGGGACTAGCATGCGAGATACGCAGTATTTT. Translated: CSVASGTSMRDTQYF. V gene TRBV29-1 combines with J gene TRBJ2-3; 9 bases agree with TRBD2. V shed 4 bases, J shed 5 bases, and the junction held 10 bases outside the gene matches. Germline V gives CDR1 SQVTM, CDR2 ANQGSEA. This CDR3 is built from 15 residues.

This clonotype was seen a handful of times. This chain links TRBV7-2 with TRBJ1-6; weak D call: TRBD1 (6 bases). Germline V gene lookup returns CDR1 SGHTA and CDR2 FQGNSA. Trimming removed 4 bases at V and 8 bases at J, with 12 bases between. The CDR3 length is 14 residues. Here the CDR3 reads CASSSTGMDSPLHF. For the CDR3, the DNA is TGTGCCAGCAGCTCTACAGGGATGGATTCACCCCTCCACTTT.

This clonotype was picked up a small number of times. This chain connects TRBV29-1 to TRBJ2-7; no reliable D call. Germline V CDR1 and CDR2: SQVTM, ANQGSEA. V lost 3 bases, J lost 2 bases, and 14 bases lay in between. The CDR3 loop spans 14 amino acids. CDR3 in DNA: TGCAGCGTTGATCTAGGTCAGCATACCTACGAGCAGTACTTC. Protein product: CSVDLGQHTYEQYF.

The chain combines TRBV7-2 with TRBJ2-7; TRBD1 matches at 7 bases. The CDR3 runs to 15 residues. Per the germline V gene, CDR1 is SGHTA and CDR2 is FQGNSA. The V and J ends lost 6 bases and 3 bases, in that order; junction bases with no gene match: 11. Written as DNA, the CDR3 is TGTGCCAGCAGTACCACCGGGACAGCGCACTACGAGCAGTACTTC. It specifies CASSTTGTAHYEQYF. Full variable domain (outside the CDR3, taken from reference TRBV7-2 and TRBJ2-7): GAGVSQSPSNKVTEKGKDVELRCDPISGHTALYWYRQSLGQGLEFLIYFQGNSAPDKSGLPSDRFSAERTGGSVSTLTIQRTQQEDSAVYLCASSTTGTAHYEQYFGPGTRLTVT.

V usage is TRBV7-2 and J usage is TRBJ1-1; tentative D call: TRBD1 (5 bases). There are 14 residues in the CDR3. Germline CDR1 SGHTA, CDR2 FQGNSA. The V and J ends lost 5 bases and 4 bases respectively, with 14 bases between them. The CDR3: CASSHGGGGTEAFF. Here the CDR3 DNA reads TGTGCCAGCAGCCACGGGGGAGGTGGCACTGAAGCTTTCTTT.

This clonotype was recorded many times. V and J are TRBV10-3 and TRBJ1-1; the D gene is possibly TRBD1 (6 bases). Germline V gives CDR1 ENHRY, CDR2 SYGVKD. This CDR3 is 14 amino acids long. Trimming took 6 bases from V and 4 from J, leaving 15 bases between them. CDR3 sequence: CAIRKTGSSTEAFF. The CDR3 DNA is TGTGCCATCAGGAAGACAGGTTCTTCCACTGAAGCTTTCTTT.

In its sample, this clonotype was seen many times. The chain is built from TRBV2 and TRBJ2-5, with D possibly being TRBD1 (5 bases). Trimming took 4 bases from V and 6 from J, leaving 12 bases between them. The CDR3 covers 13 residues. From germline, CDR1 is SNHLY and CDR2 FYNNEI. The CDR3 nucleotides are TGTGCCAGCAGTGGGGGCCTCAGACAGACCCAGTACTTC. Its protein product is CASSGGLRQTQYF.